The rows below give T cell receptor beta chains drawn from one sample of a study of blood T cell repertoires in COVID-19. The table came from immunoSEQ multiplex PCR; TCRdb's copy has only in-frame clones and leaves some out. The sample yields 250,000 to 300,000 clones, 85% to 90% seen once. Sequencing was performed on PBMCs or T cells enriched from blood (not recorded which). These receptors were obtained from a woman aged 55-69 years in a cohort exposed to, infected with or recovered from COVID-19 (not recorded which). The CDR3 runs from the conserved cysteine through the conserved F or W. D genes are given only for firm matches. The size field is filled for only some rows; it gives once, few, many or a size class.

clone_size: NA
j_call: TRBJ1-2
cdr3_length: 13
v_call: TRBV5-1
d_call: NA
cdr3_nt: TGCGCCAGCAGCGTTGCAGACAGCTATGGCTACACCTTC
cdr3_aa: CASSVADSYGYTF

clone_size: once
j_call: TRBJ2-2
cdr3_length: 17
v_call: TRBV24-1
d_call: TRBD1
cdr3_nt: TGTGCCACCAGTGATCCAGATGGACAGGGGAACACCGGGGAGCTGTTTTTT
cdr3_aa: CATSDPDGQGNTGELFF

clone_size: NA
j_call: TRBJ2-1
cdr3_length: 16
v_call: TRBV5-6
d_call: TRBD1
cdr3_nt: TGTGCCAGCAGCTTGACTGGGACAGTCAAAAGGGGTGAGCAGTTCTTC
cdr3_aa: CASSLTGTVKRGEQFF

clone_size: NA
j_call: TRBJ2-7
cdr3_length: 14
v_call: TRBV7-9
d_call: NA
cdr3_nt: TGTGCCAGCAGCTTCCCCGGACAGCCCTACGAGCAGTACTTC
cdr3_aa: CASSFPGQPYEQYF

clone_size: NA
j_call: TRBJ2-7
cdr3_length: 16
v_call: TRBV15
d_call: NA
cdr3_nt: TGTGCCACCAGCAGAGGCGGTGGCGGGACGTCCTACGAGCAGTACTTC
cdr3_aa: CATSRGGGGTSYEQYF

clone_size: NA
j_call: TRBJ2-7
cdr3_length: 12
v_call: TRBV27
d_call: NA
cdr3_nt: TGTGCCAGCACTATACCTGTGTGCGAGCAGTACTTC
cdr3_aa: CASTIPVCEQYF

clone_size: once
j_call: TRBJ2-4
cdr3_length: 17
v_call: TRBV14
d_call: TRBD2
cdr3_nt: TGTGCCAGCAGCCCCCCCCGGGGAGCGGGAGGATCAAACATTCAGTACTTC
cdr3_aa: CASSPPRGAGGSNIQYF

clone_size: NA
j_call: TRBJ2-1
cdr3_length: 13
v_call: TRBV6-4
d_call: TRBD1
cdr3_nt: TGTGCCAGCAGTGAGGGACAGGGCAATGAGCAGTTCTTC
cdr3_aa: CASSEGQGNEQFF

clone_size: NA
j_call: TRBJ2-3
cdr3_length: 12
v_call: TRBV2
d_call: NA
cdr3_nt: TGTGCCAGCAGTCCCAGAACAGATACGCAGTATTTT
cdr3_aa: CASSPRTDTQYF

clone_size: NA
j_call: TRBJ1-2
cdr3_length: 14
v_call: TRBV10-3
d_call: TRBD1
cdr3_nt: TGTGCCATCAGTTGGGACAGGGGAAGGGATGGCTACACCTTC
cdr3_aa: CAISWDRGRDGYTF

clone_size: NA
j_call: TRBJ2-1
cdr3_length: 20
v_call: TRBV19
d_call: TRBD2
cdr3_nt: TGTGCCAGTAGTATAAAGAGCGGGAGCTTTGGTGTGAGCTCCTACAATGAGCAGTTCTTC
cdr3_aa: CASSIKSGSFGVSSYNEQFF

clone_size: NA
j_call: TRBJ2-1
cdr3_length: 13
v_call: TRBV29-1
d_call: NA
cdr3_nt: TGCAGCGTTGGTGCAGTTTCCTACAATGAGCAGTTCTTC
cdr3_aa: CSVGAVSYNEQFF

clone_size: NA
j_call: TRBJ2-3
cdr3_length: 15
v_call: TRBV19
d_call: TRBD2
cdr3_nt: TGTGCCAGTAGTATCAAAGCGGGAGGACAAGATACGCAGTATTTT
cdr3_aa: CASSIKAGGQDTQYF

clone_size: NA
j_call: TRBJ1-2
cdr3_length: 15
v_call: TRBV27
d_call: NA
cdr3_nt: TGTGCCAGCAGTTTTCGACTGGGACTGGGCTATGGCTACACCTTC
cdr3_aa: CASSFRLGLGYGYTF

clone_size: NA
j_call: TRBJ2-7
cdr3_length: 14
v_call: TRBV7-9
d_call: TRBD1
cdr3_nt: TGTGCCAGCAGCTTAGCCAGGGGGCACTACGAGCAGTACTTC
cdr3_aa: CASSLARGHYEQYF